The clone carrying this T cell receptor (beta chain) was seen only a few times. The antigen remains unidentified. The donors were in the roughly 130-subject validation cohort; that cohort was separate from the roughly 730-subject first cohort. Data came from immunoSEQ multiplex PCR; TCRdb stores just in-frame clones and leaves some out. The repertoire holds 180,000 or so clones, with approximately 86% as singletons. This specimen comes from a study of cytomegalovirus exposure and HLA in healthy donors. Turning to the study itself: The same platform used for the 600 to 750 first-cohort repertoires was also used for the 120 or so validation repertoires, as a later analysis reported.

Study observations and caveats: Subsequent analysis found a tendency for first-cohort TCR clusters to co-occur within the 95 to 150 validation repertoires. CMV antigen specificity of a few CMV-associated chains was confirmed in vitro.

Germline CDR1 is SGHTA and CDR2 is FQGTGA. The CDR3 sequence is 13 residues long. V shed 4 bases and J shed 5 bases, with 8 bases lying between them. The chain employs TRBV7-3 and TRBJ2-2, with D hard to call. The clonotype comes from a man aged 25 to 45 in good health and CMV-seropositive. The material sequenced was PBMCs. CDR3 residues: CASSSKTTGELFF. CDR3 coding DNA: TGTGCCAGCAGCTCCAAGACTACCGGGGAGCTGTTTTTT.